This record covers a single T cell receptor beta chain. In this sample, this clonotype turned up many times. What this receptor recognizes is not known. Base qualities are not recorded, but no much larger clone differs from it by a single base. This specimen comes from a study of human T cells and chemical hapten exposure (dated by TCRdb to the early 2020s). About the study as a whole: For sensitization, 2% DPC in acetone was applied to a roughly 2 cm by roughly 2 cm area of upper inner arm skin. Throughout the study period of 20 to 30 weeks, patients also received therapeutic DPC doses to the scalp every week. Patch tests used Finn chambers with 0.01% DPC on the upper back, scored after 6 days by International Contact Dermatitis Research Group standards. Alopecia areata with under or over 50% scalp involvement, alopecia totalis and alopecia universalis were represented in the patient cohort, which was mostly female. Libraries were pooled for sequencing, and variation in per-sample TCR yields was attributed mainly to small differences in library volumes within the pool. This study followed changes in the peripheral blood TCR repertoire in vivo during primary and secondary sensitization of alopecia patients to the hapten diphenylcyclopropenone (DPC). Blood samples were taken from patients before sensitization (week 0) and then at 2, 6 and about 24 weeks after DPC sensitization. Roughly 30 alopecia patients provided blood for TCR sequencing at one to four time points (pre-sensitization, 2, 6 and 24 weeks). Here is what the overall study found, with its caveats: DPC sensitization did not change how many TCRs were above 1 in 1000 frequency, and no evidence was found of alterations in global repertoire structure. Compared with pre-sensitization or healthy control sets, expanded TCRs formed significantly more large CDR3 similarity clusters, which is consistent with antigen-driven responses. After repeated subsampling, changes were observed in the strength of the expansion versus patch-test correlation and in the threshold at which the correlation became significant. Because all patients had alopecia, a presumed autoimmune disease, the immune response of the patients might differ from that of healthy individuals. The number of PT1 expanded TCRs positively correlated with patch test score, significant at thresholds 8, 16 and 32 but not 4.

Interpreted using the paper, the time point label stands for: patch test 1, 2 weeks after DPC sensitization. What this sample's treatment or condition label stands for: therapeutic diphenylcyclopropenone sensitization with weekly scalp DPC. At each patch-test visit, blood was drawn before the patch test was applied. Patients were eligible if aged 18 to 70, diagnosed with alopecia and judged suitable for DPC therapy, and pregnant patients were excluded. Unfractionated whole blood was collected in Tempus Blood RNA tubes, and total RNA was extracted from that blood. Libraries were built with RACE. Sequencing used a NextSeq 500. Library preparation attached unique molecular identifiers to individual cDNA molecules for quantitative, reproducible TCR counting. Both TCR alpha and TCR beta chains were sequenced from each blood RNA sample. On the study's bioinformatics: Samples had a median of 95,638 TCRs, with a range from roughly 23,224 to 700,000. V, J and CDR3 annotation of the TCR reads was performed with the Decombinator software suite. Every sample was subsampled to the same number of TCRs (28,000) for the PS versus PT1 abundance plots. TCRs were defined as expanded if absent before sensitization and observed at least eight times at the 2-week time point. Through fastp at Q25 and MiXCR, TCRdb rebuilt clones from the public reads, retaining in-frame beta chains. Each entry is one CDR3 protein sequence, shown with its most common DNA and genes. TCRdb's processing, not the study's, gives the V and J calls here. Across this sample there are approximately 400,000 distinct CDR3 sequences, with around 4.8% seen only once. The biggest ten clones account for 2% to 2.5% of the sample.

Reading from cysteine to phenylalanine, the CDR3 counts 12 amino acids. This entry keeps only the CDR3 DNA: 36 bases, framed from base 1. V is pared back by 0 bases and J by 13 bases, with 10 bases lying between the germline termini. The germline V gene sets CDR1 to SGHRS and CDR2 to YFSETQ. This specimen was whole blood, taken in connection with sensitization to the hapten diphenylcyclopropenone (DPC). The chain was built from TRBV5-1 and TRBJ1-4, with no confidently assigned D gene. The source of this sequence is a woman in her forties or fifties with alopecia areata. Some clones in this sample may be carry-over from other donors' samples. The DNA is as follows: TGCGCCAGCAGCTTGGACGGGTACGGACTGTTTTTT. The resulting protein is CASSLDGYGLFF. With the rest looked up from the reference TRBV5-1 and TRBJ1-4 genes rather than sequenced, the full variable domain is KAGVTQTPRYLIKTRGQQVTLSCSPISGHRSVSWYQQTPGQGLQFLFEYFSETQRNKGNFPGRFSGRQFSNSRSEMNVSTLELGDSALYLCASSLDGYGLFFGSGTQLSVL.